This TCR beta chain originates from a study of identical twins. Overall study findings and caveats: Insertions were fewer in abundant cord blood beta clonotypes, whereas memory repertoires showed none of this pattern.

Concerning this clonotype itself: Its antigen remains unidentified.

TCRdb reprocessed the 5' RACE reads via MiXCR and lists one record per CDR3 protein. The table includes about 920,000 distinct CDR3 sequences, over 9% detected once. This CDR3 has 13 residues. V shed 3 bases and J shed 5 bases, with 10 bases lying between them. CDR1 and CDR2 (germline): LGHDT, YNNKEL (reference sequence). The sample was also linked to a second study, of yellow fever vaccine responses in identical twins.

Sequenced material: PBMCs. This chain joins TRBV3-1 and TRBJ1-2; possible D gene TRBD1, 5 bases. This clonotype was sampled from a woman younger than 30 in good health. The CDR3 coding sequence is TGTGCCAGCAGCCAGGGGACCGAGTATGGCTACACCTTC. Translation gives CASSQGTEYGYTF.